This TCR beta chain was sequenced in a study of T cells in Graves' hyperthyroidism and ophthalmopathy. Thyroid ultrasound, orbital computed tomography, clinical symptoms, and serum thyroxine and TRAb underpinned diagnoses. RNA transcripts provided the source from which TCR beta CDR3 regions were amplified. TCR CDR3 underwent first-round RT-PCR with the HTBI primer set. TCRdb ran MiXCR on the multiplex PCR reads and lists one entry per CDR3 protein. The sample has approximately 600,000 distinct CDR3 sequences; around 15% are singletons. V lost 2 bases and J lost 4, with 14 bases in between. This CDR3 region has 14 residues. Germline V gene lookup returns CDR1 DFQATT and CDR2 SNEGSKA (reference sequence).

What was sequenced was blood. This receptor was identified in a woman younger than 45 with Graves' hyperthyroidism. J is TRBJ2-5 and V is TRBV20-1; perhaps TRBD2 as D (6 bases). For the CDR3, the DNA is TGCAGTGCTAGAATACTAGCCGGGTCAGAGACCCAGTACTTC. Protein: CSARILAGSETQYF.